These 10 T cell receptor beta chains originate from one sample sequenced in a study of blood T cells in healthy people across ages. Primed by a sample-barcoded 5' primer and a J-beta primer mix, a second PCR proceeded for roughly 7 to 12 cycles. TCRdb reprocessed the 5' RACE reads via MiXCR and lists one record per CDR3 protein. Of roughly 730,000 distinct CDR3 sequences listed, around 50% are singletons. Sequencing input: blood. The receptor source for this set is a man aged 40-49 years in good health.

This clonotype was counted a single time. J is TRBJ2-1 and V is TRBV7-9, with D possibly TRBD1 on 5 matching bases. V shed 7 bases and J shed 10 bases, with 14 bases lying between them. CDR1 SEHNR and CDR2 FQNEAQ come from the germline V gene (reference sequence). The CDR3 has 12 residues. CDR3 sequence: CASTPGNYEQFF. The CDR3 region has the DNA TGTGCCAGCACACCAGGGAATTACGAGCAGTTCTTC.

The chain uses TRBV12-3 or TRBV12-4 and TRBJ1-3; D is ambiguous. The CDR3 has 16 residues. The V end lost 2 bases, the J end lost 7 bases, and 18 bases lay between the germline ends. The CDR3 DNA sequence: TGTGCCAGCAGTTTAAGCGCAAGGACTCTTGGGAACACCATATATTTT. As protein: CASSLSARTLGNTIYF.

This clonotype was seen only a few times. The chain couples TRBV6-5 to TRBJ2-1; D unresolved. V lost 5 bases and J lost 9, with 14 bases in between. Germline V CDR1 and CDR2: MNHEY, SVGAGI. CDR3 length equals 13 residues. CDR3 nucleotides: TGTGCCAGCAGTCCGGGTCTCTTAGGTGAGCAGTTCTTC. Translating gives CASSPGLLGEQFF.

The rearrangement uses TRBV12-3 or TRBV12-4 and TRBJ2-7; 9 positions match TRBD1. V gave up 6 bases and J gave up 6 bases; unmatched junction bases: 12. The CDR3 has 15 residues. The CDR3 coding sequence is TGTGCCAGCAGCCTTAACAGGGGGCGCCTCTCCGAGCAGTACTTC. It is translated as CASSLNRGRLSEQYF.

This rearrangement joins TRBV12-3 or TRBV12-4 to TRBJ2-4, with TRBD2 matching 11 bases. The CDR3 contains 13 residues. The V and J ends lost 4 bases and 10 bases, in that order; junction bases with no gene match: 3. This CDR3 reads CASSSTSGAIQYF. The DNA for the CDR3 is TGTGCCAGCAGTTCGACTAGCGGGGCTATTCAGTACTTC.

This clonotype has a single count. As DNA, the CDR3 is TGCGCCAGCAGCTTGGAGGGACAGGGGAACGAAAAACTGTTTTTT. This translates into CASSLEGQGNEKLFF. The chain is built from TRBV5-1 and TRBJ1-4, with 10 bases lining up with TRBD1. There are 15 residues in the CDR3. Germline values: CDR1 SGHRS, CDR2 YFSETQ. V trimming: 0 bases; J trimming: 8 bases; junction bases outside the gene matches: 4.

The rearrangement links TRBV7-2 to TRBJ1-1, with a possible D match to TRBD1 (5 bases). Trimming pared 5 bases from V and 10 bases from J, leaving 20 bases between. The CDR3 has 14 amino acids. Germline V gene data show CDR1 as SGHTA and CDR2 as FQGNSA. Here the CDR3 reads CASSLTGGTSGAFF. The CDR3 DNA sequence: TGTGCCAGCAGCCTAACGGGGGGAACATCGGGAGCTTTCTTT.

The chain employs TRBV9 and TRBJ2-1; TRBD1 matches at 9 bases. CDR1 and CDR2 from the germline V gene are SGDLS and YYNGEE. CDR3 length: 16 amino acids. Trimming removed 8 bases from V and 4 bases from J; junction bases left unmatched: 13. In DNA form, the CDR3 reads TGTGCCAGTACTAAAAACGGGGGACAGGGTTACAATGAGCAGTTCTTC. Residues: CASTKNGGQGYNEQFF.

The chain has TRBV6-1 and TRBJ2-7; D remains ambiguous. V was cut by 3 bases and J by 5 bases, with 5 bases left in between. This CDR3 region has 11 residues. Germline assignment: CDR1 MNHNS and CDR2 SASEGT. CDR3 sequence: CASSDMHEQYF. The CDR3 nucleotides read TGTGCCAGCAGTGATATGCACGAGCAGTACTTC.

The CDR3 region is CASQSNSYEQYF. Written as DNA, the CDR3 is TGTGCCAGCCAGTCCAACTCCTACGAGCAGTACTTC. This rearrangement joins TRBV11-3 to TRBJ2-7; no reliable D call. Germline V gives CDR1 SGHNT, CDR2 YENEEA. This CDR3 spans 12 amino acids. Trimming removed 8 bases at V and 0 bases at J, with 8 bases between. Using reference TRBV11-3 and TRBJ2-7 for the parts outside the CDR3, the full variable domain is EAGVVQSPRYKIIEKKQPVAFWCNPISGHNTLYWYLQNLGQGPELLIRYENEEAVDDSQLPKDRFSAERLKGVDSTLKIQPAELGDSAVYLCASQSNSYEQYFGPGTRLTVT.